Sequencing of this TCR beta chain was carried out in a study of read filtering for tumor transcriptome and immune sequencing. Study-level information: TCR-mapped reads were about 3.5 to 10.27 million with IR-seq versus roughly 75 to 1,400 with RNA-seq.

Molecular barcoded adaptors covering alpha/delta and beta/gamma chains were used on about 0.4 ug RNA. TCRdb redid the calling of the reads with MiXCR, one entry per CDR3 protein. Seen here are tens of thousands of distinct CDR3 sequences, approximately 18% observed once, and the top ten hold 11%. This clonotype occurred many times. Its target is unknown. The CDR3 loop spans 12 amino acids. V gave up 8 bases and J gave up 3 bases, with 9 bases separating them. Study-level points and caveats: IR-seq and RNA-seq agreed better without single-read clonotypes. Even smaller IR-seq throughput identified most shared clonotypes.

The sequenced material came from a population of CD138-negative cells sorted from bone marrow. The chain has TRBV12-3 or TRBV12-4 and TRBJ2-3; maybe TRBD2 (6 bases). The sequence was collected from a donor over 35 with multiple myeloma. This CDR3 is CASGEVTDTQYF. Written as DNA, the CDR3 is TGTGCCAGCGGGGAGGTGACAGATACGCAGTATTTT.